This TCR beta chain was sequenced during a study of Graves' ophthalmopathy and Graves' hyperthyroidism. For the study at large: Researchers classed hyperthyroidism as stable given no ophthalmopathy within 18 months of follow-up. Study-level results: Most thyroid clonotypes expanded beyond 0.001 frequency were also found in blood. A model of 13 signatures distinguished ophthalmopathy from stable hyperthyroidism at approximately 90% sensitivity and 81.08% specificity.

V was trimmed by 5 bases and J by 4 bases, leaving 11 bases between them. The CDR3 runs to 13 residues. Amplification of the TCR beta CDR3 regions used RNA transcripts (as template). An opening RT-PCR round employed HTBI primers and preceded a second-round multiplex PCR. Each CDR3 protein is one row after TCRdb ran MiXCR on the multiplex PCR reads. This table has about 500,000 distinct CDR3 sequences, about 35% appearing once. This clonotype occurred many times. The target antigen is unknown. The chain combines TRBV12-3 or TRBV12-4 with TRBJ1-1; D might be TRBD1 (6 bases). The source material was peripheral blood or thyroid tissue (not recorded which). The source of this sequence is an adult man with Graves' hyperthyroidism. The CDR3 loop reads CASSRDRSTEAFF. The CDR3 DNA is TGTGCCAGCAGTCGTGACAGGTCCACTGAAGCTTTCTTT.